This T cell receptor (beta chain) was recorded in a study of response to subunit inactivated influenza vaccine. Via MiXCR, TCRdb re-called the RT-PCR reads, giving one row per CDR3 protein. The sample lists roughly 700,000 distinct CDR3 sequences, roughly 14% occurring once. Study-level points and caveats: A suggestion made by the authors is that each seasonal influenza vaccination recruits few new T cells.

Comments on this clonotype: Its matching antigen is unknown.

The source is a man between 45 and 60 years old who received an inactivated influenza vaccine. Sequences were derived from PBMCs from blood, sampled 11 to 12 days after vaccination.

CDR3 nucleotides: TGTGCCAGCAGTTACTCGACCGGTATGAACACTGAAGCTTTCTTT. It specifies CASSYSTGMNTEAFF. The rearrangement joins TRBV6-5 to TRBJ1-1; D uncertain. V lost 0 bases, J lost 0 bases, and 8 bases lay in between. This CDR3 is 15 amino acids long. The germline V gene encodes CDR1 MNHEY and CDR2 SVGAGI.